One sample yielded the 28 T cell receptor beta chains listed below, sequenced in a study of T cell repertoires in cytomegalovirus infection. In TCRdb, the reads were re-called with MiXCR into one record per CDR3 protein. Of roughly 230,000 distinct CDR3 sequences in the sample, roughly 12% were seen once. The sequencing input was PBMCs. Every receptor here comes from a human donor in good health (CMV status not recorded). Some clones in this sample may be carry-over from other donors' samples.

This clonotype was seen only a few times. This chain uses TRBV11-3 with TRBJ2-5; 9 nucleotides match TRBD2. V lost 1 base to trimming and J lost 1 base; unmatched junction nucleotides: 4. The germline CDR1 and CDR2 sequences are SGHNT and YENEEA. This CDR3 has 16 amino acids. This CDR3 is CASSLGGGASQETQYF. The CDR3 DNA sequence: TGTGCCAGCAGCTTAGGCGGGGGGGCCAGCCAAGAGACCCAGTACTTC. The full variable domain, its missing parts supplied by reference TRBV11-3 and TRBJ2-5, is EAGVVQSPRYKIIEKKQPVAFWCNPISGHNTLYWYLQNLGQGPELLIRYENEEAVDDSQLPKDRFSAERLKGVDSTLKIQPAELGDSAVYLCASSLGGGASQETQYFGPGTRLLVL.

The chain combines TRBV6-5 with TRBJ2-1, with 8 bases fitting TRBD1. The CDR3 totals 13 residues. Germline V CDR1 and CDR2: MNHEY, SVGAGI. The trim removed 6 bases at V and 7 bases at J, leaving 5 bases unmatched. CDR3: CASRRTGSNEQFF. The CDR3 DNA sequence: TGTGCCAGCAGAAGGACAGGGAGTAATGAGCAGTTCTTC.

This clonotype has ten or more counts. The chain uses TRBV7-4 and TRBJ2-3; 9 bases line up with TRBD2. Trimming took 0 bases from V and 3 from J; bases not matched to a gene: 4. The CDR3 totals 16 residues. In germline, CDR1 is SGHVT, CDR2 SQSDAQ. Here the CDR3 DNA reads TGTGCCAGCAGCTTAGCGCGGGAGGGCAGGACAGATACGCAGTATTTT. Protein product: CASSLAREGRTDTQYF.

This clonotype has at least ten counts. CDR3 in DNA: TGTGCCATCAGTGACCCGGACCGGAGGGGCTACACCTTC. Its translation is CAISDPDRRGYTF. The rearrangement joins TRBV10-3 to TRBJ1-2; no firm D call. CDR3 length: 13 residues. CDR1 is ENHRY, CDR2 SYGVKD, per germline. The germline V and J ends were trimmed by 3 bases and 8 bases, with 13 bases remaining between them.

The chain recombines TRBV12-3 or TRBV12-4 with TRBJ2-3, with TRBD1 matching over 9 bases. CDR3 length: 17 residues. Trimming took 6 bases from V and 2 from J; bases not matched to a gene: 12. CDR3 amino acids: CASSSIGTGRFTDTQYF. As DNA, the CDR3 is TGTGCCAGCAGCTCGATAGGGACAGGGAGGTTCACAGATACGCAGTATTTT.

The chain combines TRBV20-1 with TRBJ2-7, with TRBD2 matching over 7 bases. The CDR3 sequence is 16 residues long. Germline trimming cut 4 bases from V and 3 bases from J; bases unmatched to any gene: 15. Germline CDR1 reads DFQATT; CDR2 reads SNEGSKA (reference sequence). This CDR3 reads CSATPGGTETDYEQYF. In nucleotides, the CDR3 is TGCAGTGCTACCCCCGGGGGGACGGAAACCGACTACGAGCAGTACTTC.

Of note for this clonotype: A read error is possible here, since a much larger clone lies one base away. The chain has TRBV19 and TRBJ2-7; TRBD1 matches at 7 bases. With V trimmed by 8 bases and J by 4 bases, 14 bases remained unmatched. The CDR3 length is 15 residues. Germline assignment: CDR1 LNHDA and CDR2 SQIVND (reference sequence). The CDR3 bases are TGTGCCAGTGGTGGCCGGGACAGTAGAGTTTACGAGCAGTACTTC. It encodes CASGGRDSRVYEQYF.

This clonotype was picked up many times. J is TRBJ2-7 and V is TRBV27; D may be TRBD2 (6 bases). The V end was cut by 2 bases, the J end by 2 bases, with 13 bases between. The CDR3 totals 15 residues. Germline-derived CDR1 and CDR2 are MNHEY and SMNVEV (reference sequence). The CDR3 region has the DNA TGTGCCAGCAGTTTAAACGGCGGCGGGACCTACGAGCAGTACTTC. Translation: CASSLNGGGTYEQYF.

This clonotype occurred a few times. V gene TRBV4-1 combines with J gene TRBJ2-7, with D possibly TRBD2 on 5 matching bases. The germline V gene encodes CDR1 MGHRA and CDR2 YSYEKL. The CDR3 sequence is 15 residues long. Trimming left V 0 bases short and J 4 bases short, with 13 bases between. CDR3: CASSQEEGTVYEQYF. For the CDR3, the DNA is TGCGCCAGCAGCCAAGAAGAGGGAACGGTTTACGAGCAGTACTTC.

In its sample, this clonotype was seen a few times. V is TRBV28 and J is TRBJ1-2, with TRBD1 matching 9 bases. With V trimmed by 5 bases and J by 7 bases, 8 bases remained unmatched. This CDR3 comprises 14 residues. Germline CDR1 is MDHEN and CDR2 is SYDVKM. The CDR3 region has the DNA TGTGCCAGCAGTACCGGGACAGGGCCGCGTGGCTACACCTTC. The encoded protein is CASSTGTGPRGYTF.

In its sample, this clonotype was seen many times. The gene calls are TRBV19 and TRBJ2-3, with no clear D. CDR3 length: 13 residues. The ends were cut back, 4 bases at V and 1 base at J, with 6 bases in the middle. CDR1 and CDR2 (germline): LNHDA, SQIVND (reference sequence). CDR3 nucleotides: TGTGCCAGTAGTAGACCAGGCACAGATACGCAGTATTTT. Protein: CASSRPGTDTQYF.

As regards this clonotype: A much larger clonotype is one base distant, so this may be a read error. The chain has TRBV7-2 and TRBJ2-5, with a possible D match to TRBD2 (6 bases). CDR3 size: 16 residues. Per germline, CDR1 SGHTA and CDR2 FQGNSA. The CDR3 here is CASTPSGRTLEETRYF. The CDR3 DNA follows: TGTGCCAGCACCCCCTCGGGGAGGACATTGGAAGAGACCCGGTACTTC. The full variable domain, in which reference TRBV7-2 and TRBJ2-5 provide the parts outside the CDR3, is GAGVSQSPSNKVTEKGKDVELRCDPISGHTALYWYRQSLGQGLEFLIYFQGNSAPDKSGLPSDRFSAERTGGSVSTLTIQRTQQEDSAVYLCASTPSGRTLEETRYFGPGTRLLVL.

This clonotype was observed many times. The gene calls are TRBV7-9 and TRBJ2-1; D might be TRBD2 (6 bases). Germline V gene lookup returns CDR1 SEHNR and CDR2 FQNEAQ (reference sequence). V lost 5 bases and J 10 bases, leaving 12 bases between the germline ends. This CDR3 is built from 12 residues. CDR3 loop: CASSPGTPEQFF. For the CDR3, the DNA is TGTGCCAGCAGCCCGGGGACTCCAGAGCAGTTCTTC.

This clonotype was counted many times. This chain uses TRBV7-2 with TRBJ2-3; tentatively, D is TRBD1 or TRBD2 (7 bases each). Germline assignment: CDR1 SGHTA and CDR2 FQGNSA. The CDR3 spans 17 residues. Trimming cost V 1 base and J 7 bases, with 21 bases left between them. As DNA, the CDR3 is TGTGCCAGCAGCTTAGAGGGGGCGGGGGCACTCTTATATACGCAGTATTTT. Translating it yields CASSLEGAGALLYTQYF.

J is TRBJ1-4 and V is TRBV19; TRBD1 is a possible D gene (6 bases). V was cut by 3 bases and J by 14 bases, with 22 bases left in between. Germline V gene lookup returns CDR1 LNHDA and CDR2 SQIVND (reference sequence). The CDR3 totals 15 residues. The CDR3 region is CASSIPTGGRIRLFF. In DNA form, the CDR3 reads TGTGCCAGTAGTATTCCGACGGGGGGGCGGATTAGGCTGTTTTTT.

The gene calls are TRBV28 and TRBJ1-5; D is unresolved. The CDR3 sequence is 13 residues long. V lost 5 bases, J lost 4 bases, and 9 bases lay in between. Germline CDR1 MDHEN, CDR2 SYDVKM. CDR3 sequence reads: CASSNEGNQPQHF. The CDR3 DNA reads as TGTGCCAGCAGTAACGAGGGAAATCAGCCCCAGCATTTT.

This clonotype was counted ten times or more. V is TRBV7-2 and J is TRBJ2-4; D gene uncertain. The CDR3 is 15 residues long. Germline loops: CDR1 SGHTA, CDR2 FQGNSA. Trimming took 5 bases from V and 0 from J, leaving 11 bases between them. The CDR3 DNA reads TGTGCCAGCAGCCCAAAGGGTCTAGCCAAAAACATTCAGTACTTC. It yields the protein CASSPKGLAKNIQYF.

The table lists this clonotype with many counts. The genes are TRBV6-2 or TRBV6-3 and TRBJ2-5, with 13 bases fitting TRBD2. V lost 6 bases and J lost 1; bases outside the gene matches: 5. This CDR3 has 16 residues. Germline V gene sequence: CDR1 MNHEY, CDR2 SVGEGT. The CDR3 nucleotides are TGTGCCAGCAGCGGGACTAGCGGGACCGCCCAAGAGACCCAGTACTTC. Translated, it gives CASSGTSGTAQETQYF.

This clonotype was recorded a few times. The chain combines TRBV5-1 with TRBJ2-4, with TRBD1 matching over 10 bases. V lost 4 bases to trimming and J lost 2 bases; unmatched junction nucleotides: 6. The CDR3 totals 16 residues. CDR1 is SGHRS, CDR2 YFSETQ, per germline. The CDR3 DNA reads TGCGCCAGCAGCCTTGCGGGACAGGGGACCAAAAACATTCAGTACTTC. It yields the protein CASSLAGQGTKNIQYF.

This clonotype was seen at least ten times. The genes are TRBV2 and TRBJ1-6; 7 bases align to TRBD1. This CDR3 spans 16 amino acids. Germline CDR1 reads SNHLY; CDR2 reads FYNNEI. The V and J ends lost 7 bases and 8 bases, in that order; junction bases with no gene match: 14. The DNA for the CDR3 is TGTGCCAGCAACCCCGACAGGGCGGCTTCGGATTCACCCCTCCACTTT. Translating it yields CASNPDRAASDSPLHF.

V is TRBV20-1 and J is TRBJ2-3, with D perhaps given as TRBD1 or TRBD2 (7 bases each). The V gene lost 6 bases and the J gene lost 1 base, with 11 bases spanning the gap. This CDR3 is built from 13 residues. CDR1 DFQATT and CDR2 SNEGSKA come from the germline V gene (reference sequence). CDR3 DNA: TGCAGTGCGTCAGGGGGGGGCACAGATACGCAGTATTTT. Residues: CSASGGGTDTQYF.

With respect to this clonotype: This clone may be a read error of a much larger clone one base away. The V call is TRBV7-3, the J call TRBJ2-3; unclear D gene. V shed 5 bases and J shed 0 bases, with 6 bases lying between them. CDR3 length equals 13 residues. In germline, CDR1 is SGHTA, CDR2 FQGTGA. The CDR3 DNA reads TGTGCCAGCAGCCCCGCAAGCACAGATACGCAGTATTTT. Protein: CASSPASTDTQYF. The full variable domain, with the rest looked up from reference TRBV7-3 and TRBJ2-3, is GAGVSQTPSNKVTEKGKYVELRCDPISGHTALYWYRQSLGQGPEFLIYFQGTGAADDSGLPNDRFFAVRPEGSVSTLKIQRTERGDSAVYLCASSPASTDTQYFGPGTRLTVL.

There are many counts of this clonotype. The chain carries TRBV7-2 and TRBJ2-5; the D is unclear. The CDR3 contains 14 residues. Trimming removed 3 bases from V and 5 bases from J, with 13 bases in between. Germline values: CDR1 SGHTA, CDR2 FQGNSA. CDR3 residues: CASSFRVQQETQYF. As DNA, the CDR3 is TGTGCCAGCAGCTTCCGGGTTCAGCAGGAGACCCAGTACTTC.

Many counts were recorded for this clonotype. This sequence joins TRBV7-2 and TRBJ1-5; D is unresolved. The CDR3 spans 16 residues. Germline assignment: CDR1 SGHTA and CDR2 FQGNSA. The V end lost 5 bases, the J end lost 3 bases, and 17 bases lay between the germline ends. The CDR3 DNA sequence: TGTGCCAGCAGCCCTCTCCAAGGGTCTATCAATCAGCCCCAGCATTTT. Protein sequence: CASSPLQGSINQPQHF.

This clonotype was detected ten times or more. The chain employs TRBV7-2 and TRBJ1-4; no reliable D call. The CDR3 extends over 13 amino acids. Between the trimmed V and J ends, which lost 1 base and 7 bases, there was a span of 7 bases. Germline-derived CDR1 and CDR2 are SGHTA and FQGNSA. The CDR3 DNA reads TGTGCCAGCAGCTTAGTAGACCTTGAAAAACTGTTTTTT. Protein: CASSLVDLEKLFF.

In its sample, this clonotype was seen a few times. The chain joins TRBV11-3 to TRBJ1-2; D uncertain. This CDR3 is built from 15 residues. Between the trimmed V and J ends, which lost 5 bases and 3 bases, there was a span of 16 bases. Germline V gene sequence: CDR1 SGHNT, CDR2 YENEEA. CDR3 DNA sequence: TGTGCCAGCAGCCCCTATGCGGGGATTGACTATGGCTACACCTTC. Its protein is CASSPYAGIDYGYTF.

This clonotype came up a few times. This chain links TRBV19 with TRBJ2-3; TRBD1 matches 8 bases. The CDR3 runs to 14 residues. The V segment lost 6 bases and the J segment 3 bases; nucleotides outside the gene matches: 5. The V gene's germline CDR1 is LNHDA and CDR2 SQIVND (reference sequence). The CDR3, as DNA: TGTGCCAGTAGGACAGGGGCGGGAACAGATACGCAGTATTTT. It specifies CASRTGAGTDTQYF.

The chain links TRBV19 to TRBJ1-3; no firm D call. Germline lookup yields CDR1 LNHDA and CDR2 SQIVND (reference sequence). The V gene lost 3 bases and the J gene lost 0 bases, with 9 bases spanning the gap. The CDR3 sequence is 15 residues long. In DNA form, the CDR3 reads TGTGCCAGTAGTATGGGCAGCTACTCTGGAAACACCATATATTTT. This codes for CASSMGSYSGNTIYF.